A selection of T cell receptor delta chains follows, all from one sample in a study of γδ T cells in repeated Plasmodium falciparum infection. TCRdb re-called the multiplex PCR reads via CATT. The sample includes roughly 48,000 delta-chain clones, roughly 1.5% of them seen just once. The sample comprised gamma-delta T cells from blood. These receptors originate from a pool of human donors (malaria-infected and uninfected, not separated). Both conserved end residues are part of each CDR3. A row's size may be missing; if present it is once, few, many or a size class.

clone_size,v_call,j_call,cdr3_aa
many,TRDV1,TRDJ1,CALGSPGVYCPPYTDKLIF
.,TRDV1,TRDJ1,CALGEPQCILYPSCWGIRSYFTDKLIF
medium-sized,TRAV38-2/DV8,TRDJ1,CAYRSGSPERLLGDLPDKLIF
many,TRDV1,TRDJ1,CALGESFLNTDKLIF
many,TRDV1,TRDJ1,CALGEYSIAPAGGLGRLIF
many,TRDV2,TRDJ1,CACDTLDQRGYTDKLIF
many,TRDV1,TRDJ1,CALGERPVTWGYLLGQLYTDKLIF
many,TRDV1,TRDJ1,CALGPSYPGGYAWSYTDKLIF
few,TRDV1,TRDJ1,CALGVFPTIITGGYATDKLIF
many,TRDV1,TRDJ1,CALGEGSWGILTDKLIF
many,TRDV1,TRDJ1,CALGKFPWGIREYTDKLIF
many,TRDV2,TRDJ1,CACDTTPGLGGSNTDKLIF
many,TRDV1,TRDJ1,CALGEYVDVYTDKLIF
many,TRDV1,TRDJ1,CALGYVGWGDIYTDKLIF
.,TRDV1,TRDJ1,CALGGMILPARTGGLADKLIF